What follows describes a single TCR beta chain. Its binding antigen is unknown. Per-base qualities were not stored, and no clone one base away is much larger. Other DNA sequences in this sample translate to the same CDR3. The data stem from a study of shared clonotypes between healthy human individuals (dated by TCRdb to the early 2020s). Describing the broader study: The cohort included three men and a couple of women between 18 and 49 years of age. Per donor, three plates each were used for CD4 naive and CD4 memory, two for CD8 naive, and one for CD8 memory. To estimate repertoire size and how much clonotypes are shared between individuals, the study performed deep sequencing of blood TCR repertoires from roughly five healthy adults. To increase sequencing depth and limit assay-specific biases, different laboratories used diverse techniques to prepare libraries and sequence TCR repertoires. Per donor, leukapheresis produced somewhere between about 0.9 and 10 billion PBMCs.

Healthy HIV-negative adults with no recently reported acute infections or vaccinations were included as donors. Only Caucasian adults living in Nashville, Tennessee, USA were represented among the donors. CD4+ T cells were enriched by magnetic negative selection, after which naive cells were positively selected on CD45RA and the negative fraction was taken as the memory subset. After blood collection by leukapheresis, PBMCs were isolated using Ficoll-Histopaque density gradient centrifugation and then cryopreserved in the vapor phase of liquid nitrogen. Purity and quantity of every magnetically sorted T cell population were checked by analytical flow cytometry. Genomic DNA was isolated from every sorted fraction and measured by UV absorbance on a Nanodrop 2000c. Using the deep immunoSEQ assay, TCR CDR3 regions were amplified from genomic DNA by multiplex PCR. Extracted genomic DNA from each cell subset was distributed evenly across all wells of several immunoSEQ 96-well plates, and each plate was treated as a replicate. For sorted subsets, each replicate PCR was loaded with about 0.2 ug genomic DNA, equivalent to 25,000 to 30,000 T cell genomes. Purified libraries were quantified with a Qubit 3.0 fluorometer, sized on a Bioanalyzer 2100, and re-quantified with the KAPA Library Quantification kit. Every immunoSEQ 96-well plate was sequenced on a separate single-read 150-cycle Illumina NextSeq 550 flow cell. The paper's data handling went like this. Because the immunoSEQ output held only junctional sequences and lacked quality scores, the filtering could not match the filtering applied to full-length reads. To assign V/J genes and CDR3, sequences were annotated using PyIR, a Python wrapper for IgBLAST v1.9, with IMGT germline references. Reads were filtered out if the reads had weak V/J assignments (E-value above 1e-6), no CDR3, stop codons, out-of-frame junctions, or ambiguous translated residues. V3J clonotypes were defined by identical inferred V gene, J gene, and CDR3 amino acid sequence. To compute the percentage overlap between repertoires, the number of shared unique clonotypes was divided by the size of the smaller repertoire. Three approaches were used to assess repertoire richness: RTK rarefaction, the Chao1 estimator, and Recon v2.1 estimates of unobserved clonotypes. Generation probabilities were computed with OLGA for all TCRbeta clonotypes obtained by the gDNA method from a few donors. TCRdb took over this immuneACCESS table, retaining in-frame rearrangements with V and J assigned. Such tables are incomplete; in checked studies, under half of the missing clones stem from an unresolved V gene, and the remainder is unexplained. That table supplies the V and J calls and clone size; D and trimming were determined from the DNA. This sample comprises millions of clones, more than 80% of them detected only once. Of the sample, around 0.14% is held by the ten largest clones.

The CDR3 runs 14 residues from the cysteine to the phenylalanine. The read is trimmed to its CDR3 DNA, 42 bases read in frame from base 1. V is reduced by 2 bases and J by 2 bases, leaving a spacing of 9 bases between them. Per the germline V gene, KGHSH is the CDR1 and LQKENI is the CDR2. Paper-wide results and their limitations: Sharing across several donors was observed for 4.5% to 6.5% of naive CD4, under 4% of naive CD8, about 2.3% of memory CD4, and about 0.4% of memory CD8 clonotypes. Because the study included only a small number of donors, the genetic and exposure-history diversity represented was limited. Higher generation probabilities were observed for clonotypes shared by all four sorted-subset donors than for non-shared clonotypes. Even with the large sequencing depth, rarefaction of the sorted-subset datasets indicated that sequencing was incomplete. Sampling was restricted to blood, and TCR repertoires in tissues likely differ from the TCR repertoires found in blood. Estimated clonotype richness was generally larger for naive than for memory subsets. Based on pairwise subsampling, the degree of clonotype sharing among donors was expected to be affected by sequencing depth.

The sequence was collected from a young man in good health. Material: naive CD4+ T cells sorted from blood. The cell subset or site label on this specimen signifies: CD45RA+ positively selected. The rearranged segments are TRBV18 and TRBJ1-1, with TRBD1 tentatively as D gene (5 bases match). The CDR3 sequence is CASSPAGANTEAFF. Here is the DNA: TGTGCCAGCTCACCAGCTGGGGCAAACACTGAAGCTTTCTTT.